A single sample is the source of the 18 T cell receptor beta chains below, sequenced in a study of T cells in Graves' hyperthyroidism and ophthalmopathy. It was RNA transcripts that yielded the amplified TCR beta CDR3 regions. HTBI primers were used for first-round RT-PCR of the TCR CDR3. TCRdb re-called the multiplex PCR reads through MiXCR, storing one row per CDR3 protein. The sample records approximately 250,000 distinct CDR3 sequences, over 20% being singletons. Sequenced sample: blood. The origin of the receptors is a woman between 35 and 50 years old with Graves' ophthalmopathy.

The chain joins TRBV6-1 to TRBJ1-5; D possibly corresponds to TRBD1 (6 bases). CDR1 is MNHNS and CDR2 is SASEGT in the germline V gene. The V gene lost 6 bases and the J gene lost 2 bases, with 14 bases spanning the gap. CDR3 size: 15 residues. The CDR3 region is CASRTNRDRNQPQHF. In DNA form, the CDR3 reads TGTGCCAGCAGAACAAACAGGGATCGCAATCAGCCCCAGCATTTT.

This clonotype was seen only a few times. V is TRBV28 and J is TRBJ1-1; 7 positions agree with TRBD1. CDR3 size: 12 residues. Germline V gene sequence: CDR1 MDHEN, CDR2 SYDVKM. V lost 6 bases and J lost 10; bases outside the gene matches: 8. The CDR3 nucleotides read TGTGCCAGCAGCCAAGGGAACAGGGGAGCTTTCTTT. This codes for CASSQGNRGAFF.

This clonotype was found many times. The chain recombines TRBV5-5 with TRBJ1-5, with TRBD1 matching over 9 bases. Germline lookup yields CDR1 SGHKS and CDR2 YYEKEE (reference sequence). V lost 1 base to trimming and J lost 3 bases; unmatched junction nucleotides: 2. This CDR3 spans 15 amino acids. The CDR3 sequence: CASSLTGGVNQPQHF. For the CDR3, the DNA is TGTGCCAGCAGCTTGACAGGGGGCGTCAATCAGCCCCAGCATTTT.

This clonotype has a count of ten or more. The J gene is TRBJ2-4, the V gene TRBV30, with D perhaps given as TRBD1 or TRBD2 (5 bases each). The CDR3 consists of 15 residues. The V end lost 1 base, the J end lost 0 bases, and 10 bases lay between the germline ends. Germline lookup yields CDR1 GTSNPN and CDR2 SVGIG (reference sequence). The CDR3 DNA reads TGTGCCTGGAGTGGGGACCTTCTAGCCAAAAACATTCAGTACTTC. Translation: CAWSGDLLAKNIQYF.

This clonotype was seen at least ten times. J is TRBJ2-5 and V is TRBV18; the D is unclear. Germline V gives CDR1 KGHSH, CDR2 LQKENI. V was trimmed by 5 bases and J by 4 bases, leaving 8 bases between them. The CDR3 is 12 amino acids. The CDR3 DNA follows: TGTGCCAGCTCATCCGATGTAGAGACCCAGTACTTC. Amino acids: CASSSDVETQYF. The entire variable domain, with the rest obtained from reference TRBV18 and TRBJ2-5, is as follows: NAGVMQNPRHLVRRRGQEARLRCSPMKGHSHVYWYRQLPEEGLKFMVYLQKENIIDESGMPKERFSAEFPKEGPSILRIQQVVRGDSAAYFCASSSDVETQYFGPGTRLLVL.

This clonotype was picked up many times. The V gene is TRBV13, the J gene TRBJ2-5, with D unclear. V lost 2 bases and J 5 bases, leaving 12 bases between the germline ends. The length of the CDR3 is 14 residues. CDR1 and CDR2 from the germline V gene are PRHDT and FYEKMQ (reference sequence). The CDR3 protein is CASSLPLTPETQYF. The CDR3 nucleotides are TGTGCCAGCAGCTTACCTTTGACACCGGAGACCCAGTACTTC.

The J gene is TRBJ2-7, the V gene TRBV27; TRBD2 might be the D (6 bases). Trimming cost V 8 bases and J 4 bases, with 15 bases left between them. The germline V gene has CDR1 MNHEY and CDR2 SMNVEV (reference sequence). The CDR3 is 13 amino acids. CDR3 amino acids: CASSIRESYEQYF. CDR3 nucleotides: TGTGCCAGCTCAATCCGGGAGTCTTACGAGCAGTACTTC.

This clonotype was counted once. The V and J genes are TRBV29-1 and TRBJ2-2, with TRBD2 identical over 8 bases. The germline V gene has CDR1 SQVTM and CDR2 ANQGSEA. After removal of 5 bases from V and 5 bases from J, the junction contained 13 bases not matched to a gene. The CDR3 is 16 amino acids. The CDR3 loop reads CSVTHLGAGATGELFF. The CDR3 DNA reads TGCAGCGTTACCCACCTCGGAGCGGGAGCTACCGGGGAGCTGTTTTTT.

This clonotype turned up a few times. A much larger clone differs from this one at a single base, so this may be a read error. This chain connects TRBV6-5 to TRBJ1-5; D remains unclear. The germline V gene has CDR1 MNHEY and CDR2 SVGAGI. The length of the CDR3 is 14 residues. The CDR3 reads CASSYDMENRPQHF. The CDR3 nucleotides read TGTGCCAGCAGTTACGATATGGAGAATCGGCCCCAGCATTTT.

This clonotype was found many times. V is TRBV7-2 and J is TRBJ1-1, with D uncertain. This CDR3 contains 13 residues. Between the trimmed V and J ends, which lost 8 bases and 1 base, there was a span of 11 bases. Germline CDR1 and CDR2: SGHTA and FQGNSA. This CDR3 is CASGLMENTEAFF. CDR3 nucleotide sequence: TGTGCCAGCGGTCTTATGGAGAACACTGAAGCTTTCTTT.

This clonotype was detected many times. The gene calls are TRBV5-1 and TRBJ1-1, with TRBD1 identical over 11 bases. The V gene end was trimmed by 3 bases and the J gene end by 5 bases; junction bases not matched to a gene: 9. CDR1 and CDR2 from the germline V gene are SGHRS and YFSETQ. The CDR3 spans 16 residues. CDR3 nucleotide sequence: TGCGCCAGCAGCTCCTGGGGCCGGGACAGGGGGACTGAAGCTTTCTTT. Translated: CASSSWGRDRGTEAFF.

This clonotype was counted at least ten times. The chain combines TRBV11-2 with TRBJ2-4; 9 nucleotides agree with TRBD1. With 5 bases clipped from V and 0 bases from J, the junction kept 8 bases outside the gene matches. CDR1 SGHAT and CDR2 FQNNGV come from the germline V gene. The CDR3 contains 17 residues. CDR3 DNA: TGTGCCAGCAGCCCCTATGACAGGGGGTTAGCCAAAAACATTCAGTACTTC. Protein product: CASSPYDRGLAKNIQYF.

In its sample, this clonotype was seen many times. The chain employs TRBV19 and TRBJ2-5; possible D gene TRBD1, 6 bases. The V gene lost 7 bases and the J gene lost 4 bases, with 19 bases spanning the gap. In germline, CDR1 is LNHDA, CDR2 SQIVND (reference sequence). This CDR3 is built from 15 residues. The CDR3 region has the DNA TGTGCCAGTACCCCCGGGGCAGGGGTTGGAGAGACCCAGTACTTC. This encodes CASTPGAGVGETQYF.

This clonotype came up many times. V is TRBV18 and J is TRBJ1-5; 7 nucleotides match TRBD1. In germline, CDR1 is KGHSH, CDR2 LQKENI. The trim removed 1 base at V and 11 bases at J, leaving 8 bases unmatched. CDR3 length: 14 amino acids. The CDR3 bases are TGTGCCAGCTCACCACTCCGACAGGGTTTGGCCCAGCATTTT. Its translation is CASSPLRQGLAQHF.

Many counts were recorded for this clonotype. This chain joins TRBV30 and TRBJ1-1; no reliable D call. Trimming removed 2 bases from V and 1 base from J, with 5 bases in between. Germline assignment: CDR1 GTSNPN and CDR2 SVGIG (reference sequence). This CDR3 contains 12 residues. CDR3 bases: TGTGCCTGGAGTCTGGGGAACACTGAAGCTTTCTTT. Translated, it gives CAWSLGNTEAFF.

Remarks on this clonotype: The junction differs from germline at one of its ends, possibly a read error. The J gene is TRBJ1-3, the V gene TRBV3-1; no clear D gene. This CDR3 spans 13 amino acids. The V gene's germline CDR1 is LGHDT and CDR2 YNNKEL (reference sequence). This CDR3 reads CASSHSSGNTIYF. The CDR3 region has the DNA TGTGCCAGCAGCCATTCCTCTGGGAACACCATATATTTT.

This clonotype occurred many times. Written as DNA, the CDR3 is TGTGCCAGCAGTGTGGGGGCTGAAGCTTTCTTT. Translation: CASSVGAEAFF. The rearrangement links TRBV25-1 to TRBJ1-1; possibly TRBD1 for D (5 bases). V was cut by 4 bases and J by 6 bases, with 6 bases left in between. The CDR3 runs to 11 residues. Germline V gene data show CDR1 as MGHDK and CDR2 as SYGVNS.

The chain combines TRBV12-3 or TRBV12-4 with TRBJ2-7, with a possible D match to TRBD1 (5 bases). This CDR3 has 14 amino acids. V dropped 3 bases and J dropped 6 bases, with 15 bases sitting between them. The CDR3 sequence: CASSLPGYTAEQYF. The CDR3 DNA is TGTGCCAGCAGTTTGCCAGGGTATACCGCCGAGCAGTACTTC.